In its sample, the clone carrying this T cell receptor (beta chain) ranks as medium-sized. Its antigen remains unknown. Germline assignment: CDR1 SQVTM and CDR2 ANQGSEA. The length of the CDR3 is 14 residues. V gave up 5 bases and J gave up 2 bases, with 16 bases separating them. The sample belongs to a study of spatial heterogeneity in lung cancer. TCRdb called the 5' RACE reads again in MiXCR, with one record for every CDR3 protein. The sample gives 4,000 to 5,500 distinct CDR3 sequences, under 15% of which show up once; approximately 28% is in the top ten. Stated time point: sample taken at primary tumor resection. Unsorted whole RNA from tumor, nontumor lung or frozen PBMC underwent sequencing. General observations from the study: Higher tumor mutation counts went along with higher counts of expanded intratumoral alpha and beta TCRs. Ubiquitous expanded TCR counts tracked ubiquitous nonsynonymous mutations, and regional counts tracked regional ones.

This receptor was obtained from a male donor with early-stage non-small cell lung cancer. The chain recombines TRBV29-1 with TRBJ2-7, with a tentative D call TRBD2 (6 bases). The input for sequencing was lung tumor tissue, taken at surgery. In DNA, the CDR3 is TGCAGCGTTCAACCAGGGACTCCAACCTACGAGCAGTACTTC. The encoded protein is CSVQPGTPTYEQYF.